This T cell receptor beta chain was sequenced in a study of T cells in Graves' hyperthyroidism and ophthalmopathy. General study points: Ophthalmopathy was predicted by the model a median of approximately six months ahead of onset.

Researchers barred patients who had uncontrolled infection, other autoimmune disease, pregnancy or lactation. A remark on this clonotype: The target antigen is unknown.

Germline values: CDR1 DFQATT, CDR2 SNEGSKA (reference sequence). The CDR3 runs to 13 residues. V shed 6 bases and J shed 5 bases, with 14 bases lying between them. The TCR beta CDR3 regions underwent amplification using RNA transcripts as the source. An initial round of RT-PCR targeting the TCR CDR3 relied on the HTBI primer set. Using its own MiXCR run on the multiplex PCR reads, TCRdb lists one record per CDR3 protein. The sample lists approximately 640,000 distinct CDR3 sequences, approximately 15% occurring once. The rearrangement joins TRBV20-1 to TRBJ2-1; TRBD2 is a possible D gene (5 bases). The sequenced sample was blood. The TCR comes from a man aged 45-65 years with Graves' hyperthyroidism. The CDR3 DNA reads as TGCAGTGCCGCGGACTGGAAGAACAATGAGCAGTTCTTC. Its translation: CSAADWKNNEQFF.